One and the same sample provided the 9 T cell receptor beta chains below, sequenced in a study of T cell responses to AZD1222 COVID-19 vaccine. The protocol was immunoSEQ multiplex PCR, while the TCRdb copy is restricted to in-frame clones and leaves out a portion. The repertoire consists of tens of thousands of clones, with around nine tenths occurring once and the leading ten covering roughly a fifth. This sample comprised peripheral blood, obtained on day 0 of AZD1222 vaccination. These receptors came from an adult in good health.

CDR3 sequence: CASSLSISAVGETQYF. For the CDR3, the DNA is TGCGCCAGCAGCTTGAGTATTAGCGCGGTGGGGGAGACCCAGTACTTC. V gene TRBV5-1 combines with J gene TRBJ2-5; possible D gene TRBD2, 5 bases. CDR3 length equals 16 residues. CDR1 is SGHRS and CDR2 is YFSETQ in the germline V gene. With 1 base removed from V and 5 bases from J, the gap between germline ends came to 18 bases.

V gene TRBV7-6 combines with J gene TRBJ2-5; 8 bases are shared with TRBD1. The CDR3 sequence is 17 residues long. Looked up from germline, CDR1 is SGHVS and CDR2 is FNYEAQ. Trimming cost V 2 bases and J 1 base; bases outside gene matches: 9. The CDR3 loop is CASSLIWRTGPQETQYF. The DNA for the CDR3 is TGTGCCAGCAGCTTAATTTGGCGGACAGGGCCCCAAGAGACCCAGTACTTC. The full variable domain, with the rest looked up from reference TRBV7-6 and TRBJ2-5, is GAGVSQSPRYKVTKRGQDVALRCDPISGHVSLYWYRQALGQGPEFLTYFNYEAQQDKSGLPNDRFSAERPEGSISTLTIQRTEQRDSAMYRCASSLIWRTGPQETQYFGPGTRLLVL.

This chain uses TRBV6-6 with TRBJ1-5; 7 nucleotides agree with TRBD1. Trimming removed 6 bases from V and 6 bases from J; junction bases left unmatched: 8. Per the germline V gene, CDR1 is MNHNY and CDR2 is SVGAGI (reference sequence). The CDR3 is 14 amino acids. CDR3 DNA sequence: TGTGCCAGCAGGGGGCGGCAGGGGGGTCAGCCCCAGCATTTT. It is translated as CASRGRQGGQPQHF.

The chain combines TRBV19 with TRBJ1-2, with D maybe TRBD1 (6 bases). V lost 0 bases and J 3 bases, leaving 14 bases between the germline ends. Germline CDR1 reads LNHDA; CDR2 reads SQIVND (reference sequence). The CDR3 loop spans 16 amino acids. Here the CDR3 reads CASSIDGSGEDYGYTF. The CDR3, as DNA: TGTGCCAGTAGTATAGATGGGTCAGGGGAAGACTATGGCTACACCTTC.

The gene calls are TRBV10-3 and TRBJ1-6; D is undetermined. The V gene lost 4 bases and the J gene lost 8 bases, with 9 bases spanning the gap. Germline loops: CDR1 ENHRY, CDR2 SYGVKD. The CDR3 has 13 residues. This chain's CDR3 is CAISVDPDSPLHF. DNA of the CDR3: TGTGCCATCAGTGTGGACCCGGATTCACCCCTCCACTTT.

V and J are TRBV19 and TRBJ1-1, with D unclear. V was trimmed by 5 bases and J by 1 base, leaving 14 bases between them. Per germline, CDR1 LNHDA and CDR2 SQIVND (reference sequence). The CDR3 has 15 amino acids. The CDR3: CASSPSQTPNTEAFF. CDR3 DNA: TGTGCCAGTAGTCCGTCACAGACGCCGAACACTGAAGCTTTCTTT.

The chain is built from TRBV6-5 and TRBJ1-1; D not resolved. The CDR3 has 13 residues. Germline values: CDR1 MNHEY, CDR2 SVGAGI. V was cut by 2 bases and J by 0 bases, with 4 bases left in between. The CDR3 here is CASSYELNTEAFF. Here the CDR3 DNA reads TGTGCCAGCAGTTACGAACTGAACACTGAAGCTTTCTTT.

This clone was picked up a small number of times. This sequence joins TRBV10-2 and TRBJ1-5; 7 bases map to TRBD1. Looked up from germline, CDR1 is WSHSY and CDR2 is SAAADI. Trimming removed 2 bases from V and 5 bases from J; junction bases left unmatched: 3. The CDR3 loop spans 14 amino acids. The CDR3: CASSEDRVDQPQHF. The DNA for the CDR3 is TGCGCCAGCAGTGAGGACAGGGTGGATCAGCCCCAGCATTTT.

The chain combines TRBV4-2 with TRBJ2-7; TRBD2 matches 9 bases. The germline CDR1 and CDR2 sequences are LGHNA and YNFKEQ. CDR3 length equals 16 residues. The J segment lost 4 bases and the V segment lost 3 bases, leaving 10 bases of the junction unmatched. CDR3 DNA sequence: TGTGCCAGCAGCCAGGATATAGCGGGGGCTTTATACGAGCAGTACTTC. Translated, it gives CASSQDIAGALYEQYF.